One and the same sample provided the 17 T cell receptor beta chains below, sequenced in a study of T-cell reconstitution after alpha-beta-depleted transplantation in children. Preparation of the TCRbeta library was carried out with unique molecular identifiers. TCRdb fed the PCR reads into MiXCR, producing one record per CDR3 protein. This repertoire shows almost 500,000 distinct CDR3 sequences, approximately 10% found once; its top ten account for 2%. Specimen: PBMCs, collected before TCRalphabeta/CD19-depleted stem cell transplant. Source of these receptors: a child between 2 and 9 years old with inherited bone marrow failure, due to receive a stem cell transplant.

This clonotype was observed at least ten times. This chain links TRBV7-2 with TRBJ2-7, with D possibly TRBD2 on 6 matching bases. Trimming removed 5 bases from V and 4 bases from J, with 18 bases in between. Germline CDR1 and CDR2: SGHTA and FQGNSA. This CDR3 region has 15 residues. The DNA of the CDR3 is TGTGCCAGCAGCCCTGTGTCCGGGGGTGCATACGAGCAGTACTTC. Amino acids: CASSPVSGGAYEQYF.

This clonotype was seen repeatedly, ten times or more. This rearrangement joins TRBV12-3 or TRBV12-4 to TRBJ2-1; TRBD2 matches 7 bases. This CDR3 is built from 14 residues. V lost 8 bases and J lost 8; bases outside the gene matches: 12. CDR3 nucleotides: TGTGCCAGCCAAACTAGCGCGACCGTAGATGAGCAGTTCTTC. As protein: CASQTSATVDEQFF.

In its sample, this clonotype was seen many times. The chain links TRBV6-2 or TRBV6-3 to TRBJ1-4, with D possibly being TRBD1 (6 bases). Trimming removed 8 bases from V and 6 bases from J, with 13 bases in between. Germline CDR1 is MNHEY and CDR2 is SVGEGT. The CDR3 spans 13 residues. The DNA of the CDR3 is TGTGCCAGCGCCCGGGACAACTATGAAAAACTGTTTTTT. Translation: CASARDNYEKLFF.

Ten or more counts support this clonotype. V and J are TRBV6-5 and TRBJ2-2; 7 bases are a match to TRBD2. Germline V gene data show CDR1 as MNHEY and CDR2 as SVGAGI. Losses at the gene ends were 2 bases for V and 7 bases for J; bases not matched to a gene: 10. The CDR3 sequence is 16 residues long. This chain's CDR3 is CASSYDGEGRDGELFF. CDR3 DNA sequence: TGTGCCAGCAGTTACGACGGGGAGGGCAGGGACGGGGAGCTGTTTTTT.

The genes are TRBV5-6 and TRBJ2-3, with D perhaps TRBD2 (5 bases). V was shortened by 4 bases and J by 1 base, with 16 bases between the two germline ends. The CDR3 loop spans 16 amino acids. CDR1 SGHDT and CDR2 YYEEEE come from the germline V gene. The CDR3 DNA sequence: TGTGCCAGCAGCAGGAATACTCCGCGGGGCACAGATACGCAGTATTTT. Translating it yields CASSRNTPRGTDTQYF.

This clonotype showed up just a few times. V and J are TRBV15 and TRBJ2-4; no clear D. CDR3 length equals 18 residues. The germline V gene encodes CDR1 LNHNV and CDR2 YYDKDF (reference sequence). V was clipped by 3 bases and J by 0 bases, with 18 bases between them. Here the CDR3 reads CATSSSGSDEVAKNIQYF. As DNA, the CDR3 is TGTGCCACCAGCAGCTCCGGGTCCGATGAAGTAGCCAAAAACATTCAGTACTTC.

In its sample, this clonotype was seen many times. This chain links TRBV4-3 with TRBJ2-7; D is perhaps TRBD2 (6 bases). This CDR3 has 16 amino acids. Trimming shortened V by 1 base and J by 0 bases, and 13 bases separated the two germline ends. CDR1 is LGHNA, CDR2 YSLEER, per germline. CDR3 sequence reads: CASSQGPTRDSYEQYF. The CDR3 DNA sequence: TGCGCCAGCAGCCAAGGACCGACTAGGGACTCCTACGAGCAGTACTTC.

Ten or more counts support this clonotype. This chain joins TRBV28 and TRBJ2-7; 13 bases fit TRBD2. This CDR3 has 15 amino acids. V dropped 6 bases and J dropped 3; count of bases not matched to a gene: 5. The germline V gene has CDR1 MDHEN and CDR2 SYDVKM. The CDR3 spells CASRSRTSGSYEQYF. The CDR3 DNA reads TGTGCCAGCAGGAGTCGGACTAGCGGGAGCTACGAGCAGTACTTC.

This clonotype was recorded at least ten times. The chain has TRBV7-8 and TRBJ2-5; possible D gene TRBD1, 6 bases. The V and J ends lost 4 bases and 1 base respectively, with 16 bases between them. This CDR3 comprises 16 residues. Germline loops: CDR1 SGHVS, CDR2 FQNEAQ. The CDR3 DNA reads TGTGCCAGCAGCTATCGAACCGGGACACTCCAAGAGACCCAGTACTTC. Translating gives CASSYRTGTLQETQYF.

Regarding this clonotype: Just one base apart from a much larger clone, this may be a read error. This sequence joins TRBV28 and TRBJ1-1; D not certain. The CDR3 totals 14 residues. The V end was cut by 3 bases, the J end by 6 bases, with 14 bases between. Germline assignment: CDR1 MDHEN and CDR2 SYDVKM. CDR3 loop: CASSFRSEIAEAFF. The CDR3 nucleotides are TGTGCCAGCAGTTTTAGGAGCGAAATCGCTGAAGCTTTCTTT.

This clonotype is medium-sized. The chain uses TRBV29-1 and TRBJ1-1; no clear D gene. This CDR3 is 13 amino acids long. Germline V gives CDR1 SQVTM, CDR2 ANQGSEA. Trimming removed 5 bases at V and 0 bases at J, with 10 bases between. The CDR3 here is CSVPGIVNTEAFF. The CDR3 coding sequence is TGCAGCGTTCCTGGGATTGTGAACACTGAAGCTTTCTTT.

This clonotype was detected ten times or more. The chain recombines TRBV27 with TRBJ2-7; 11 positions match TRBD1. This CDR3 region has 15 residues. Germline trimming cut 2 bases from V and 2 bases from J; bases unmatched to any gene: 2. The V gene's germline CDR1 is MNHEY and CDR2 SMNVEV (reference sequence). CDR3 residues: CASSLGQGATYEQYF. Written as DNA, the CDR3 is TGTGCCAGCAGTTTAGGACAGGGGGCCACCTACGAGCAGTACTTC.

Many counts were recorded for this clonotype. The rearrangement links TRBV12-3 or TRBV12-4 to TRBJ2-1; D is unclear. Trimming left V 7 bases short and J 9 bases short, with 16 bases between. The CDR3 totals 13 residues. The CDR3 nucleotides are TGTGCCAGCACCCTGACGTTACGGAGTGAGCAGTTCTTC. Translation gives CASTLTLRSEQFF.

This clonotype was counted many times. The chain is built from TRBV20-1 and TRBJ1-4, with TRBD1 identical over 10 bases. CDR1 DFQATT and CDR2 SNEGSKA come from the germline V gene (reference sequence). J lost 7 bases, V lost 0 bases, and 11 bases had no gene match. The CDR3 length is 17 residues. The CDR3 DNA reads TGCAGTGCTAGAGATCTCCTCGAGACAGGGGGCTTTGAAAAACTGTTTTTT. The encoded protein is CSARDLLETGGFEKLFF.

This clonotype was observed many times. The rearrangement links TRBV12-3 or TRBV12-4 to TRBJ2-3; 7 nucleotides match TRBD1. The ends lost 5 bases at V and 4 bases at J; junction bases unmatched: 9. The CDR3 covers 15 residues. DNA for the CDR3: TGTGCCAGCAGTCCCGGCAGGGGGTCTTCAGATACGCAGTATTTT. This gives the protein CASSPGRGSSDTQYF.

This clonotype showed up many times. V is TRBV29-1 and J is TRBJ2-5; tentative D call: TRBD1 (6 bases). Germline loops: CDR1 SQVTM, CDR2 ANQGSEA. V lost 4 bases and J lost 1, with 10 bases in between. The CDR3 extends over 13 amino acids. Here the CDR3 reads CSVGYRAQETQYF. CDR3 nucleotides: TGCAGCGTTGGTTACAGGGCCCAAGAGACCCAGTACTTC.

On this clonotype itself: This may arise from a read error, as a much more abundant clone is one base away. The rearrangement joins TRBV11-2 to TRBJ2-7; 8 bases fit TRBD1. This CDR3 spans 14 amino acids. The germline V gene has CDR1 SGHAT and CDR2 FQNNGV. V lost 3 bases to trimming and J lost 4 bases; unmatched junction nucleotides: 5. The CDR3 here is CASSLSGGFYEQYF. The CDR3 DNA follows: TGTGCCAGCAGCTTGTCAGGGGGCTTTTACGAGCAGTACTTC.